The 17 T cell receptor beta chains below all came from one sample that was sequenced in a study of post-analysis software for immune sequencing data. For these receptors, no antigen is known. Whole-study findings and limits: Four or five TRBV segments occurring more often in patients than controls included TRBV5-6, TRBV5-1 and TRBV20-1.

The TCR beta cDNA libraries carried unique molecular identifiers. TCRdb reprocessed the PCR reads with MiXCR, giving one entry per CDR3 protein. The sample contains some 690,000 distinct CDR3 sequences, roughly 30% of which appear only once. Sequencing was performed on blood. Every receptor here comes from a girl between 10 and 17 years old with multiple sclerosis.

This chain uses TRBV29-1 with TRBJ2-1, with 9 bases lining up with TRBD2. CDR1 is SQVTM, CDR2 ANQGSEA, per germline. The CDR3 is 14 residues long. J lost 5 bases, V lost 8 bases, and 10 bases had no gene match. The CDR3 reads CSLSGLAGNNEQFF. CDR3 coding DNA: TGCAGCCTCTCCGGGCTAGCGGGAAACAATGAGCAGTTCTTC.

The V gene is TRBV11-2, the J gene TRBJ2-3; 9 bases match TRBD2. The CDR3 consists of 15 residues. The trim removed 5 bases at V and 1 base at J, leaving 4 bases unmatched. The germline CDR1 and CDR2 sequences are SGHAT and FQNNGV. This CDR3 reads CASSPGLARTDTQYF. The CDR3 nucleotides read TGTGCCAGCAGCCCTGGACTAGCGCGCACAGATACGCAGTATTTT. Based on the CDR3 plus reference TRBV11-2 and TRBJ2-3, the full variable domain is EAGVAQSPRYKIIEKRQSVAFWCNPISGHATLYWYQQILGQGPKLLIQFQNNGVVDDSQLPKDRFSAERLKGVDSTLKIQPAKLEDSAVYLCASSPGLARTDTQYFGPGTRLTVL.

This chain joins TRBV12-5 and TRBJ1-5; no definite D call. Germline CDR1 is LGHNT and CDR2 is FRNRAP. The CDR3 is 8 residues long. CDR3 amino acids: CGNQPQHF. The CDR3 DNA sequence: TGTGGGAATCAGCCCCAGCATTTT.

The chain combines TRBV21-1 with TRBJ2-3. TRBV21-1 is tagged as a pseudogene. There are 14 residues in the CDR3. The CDR3 region has the DNA TGTGCCAGCAGCAAAGGGCATTGGGAGGATACGCAGTATTTT. Translation: CASSKGHWEDTQYF.

Ten or more counts support this clonotype. The rearrangement uses TRBV6-5 and TRBJ2-3; TRBD2 might be the D (7 bases). Trimming stripped 2 bases from V and 2 bases from J, with 11 bases between. CDR1 is MNHEY, CDR2 SVGAGI, per germline. This CDR3 contains 15 residues. This chain's CDR3 is CASSYRGGDTDTQYF. For the CDR3, the DNA is TGTGCCAGCAGTTACCGAGGGGGGGACACAGATACGCAGTATTTT.

This clonotype has only a few counts. The chain has TRBV29-1 and TRBJ1-5; no clear D gene. CDR3 length: 11 amino acids. V shed 3 bases and J shed 6 bases, with 6 bases lying between them. From germline, CDR1 is SQVTM and CDR2 ANQGSEA. DNA for the CDR3: TGCAGCGTTGAGGCCGCTCAGCCCCAGCATTTT. Its translation: CSVEAAQPQHF.

This clonotype has more than one count but fewer than ten. The chain employs TRBV20-1 and TRBJ1-2; D might be TRBD1 (6 bases). Germline CDR1 is DFQATT and CDR2 is SNEGSKA (reference sequence). This CDR3 contains 15 residues. V was clipped by 0 bases and J by 5 bases, with 16 bases between them. The CDR3 DNA sequence: TGCAGTGCTAGAGATCTAGGGGGGCGGGATTATGGCTACACCTTC. This encodes CSARDLGGRDYGYTF.

This clonotype was found many times. The J gene is TRBJ2-1, the V gene TRBV20-1; perhaps TRBD2 as D (5 bases). The germline gives CDR1 DFQATT, CDR2 SNEGSKA (reference sequence). Trimming cost V 5 bases and J 3 bases, with 11 bases left between them. This CDR3 contains 13 residues. CDR3 region: CSAASGLYNEQFF. The CDR3 DNA sequence: TGCAGTGCTGCCAGCGGACTCTACAATGAGCAGTTCTTC.

The rearrangement joins TRBV5-1 to TRBJ2-3; D remains ambiguous. Germline CDR1 reads SGHRS; CDR2 reads YFSETQ. Deletions cut 2 bases from V and 3 bases from J, with 10 bases between. CDR3 length: 14 amino acids. The CDR3 coding sequence is TGCGCCAGCAGCTTACGGACGCCAACAGATACGCAGTATTTT. As protein: CASSLRTPTDTQYF.

This clonotype was recorded a few times. The genes are TRBV29-1 and TRBJ2-7; D is possibly TRBD1 (6 bases). The CDR3 is made up of 14 amino acids. Germline CDR1 reads SQVTM; CDR2 reads ANQGSEA. Trimming took off 1 base at V and 3 bases at J, with 13 bases between the two ends. CDR3 sequence reads: CSVEGGQGYYEQYF. The DNA for the CDR3 is TGCAGCGTTGAAGGGGGACAAGGGTACTACGAGCAGTACTTC.

This clonotype was detected ten times or more. This chain links TRBV10-3 with TRBJ2-5, with TRBD1 identical over 8 bases. The germline V gene encodes CDR1 ENHRY and CDR2 SYGVKD. V shed 3 bases and J 6 bases; nucleotides not matched to a gene: 9. The CDR3 length is 15 residues. CDR3 bases: TGTGCCATCAGTGATGTACCTCAGGGGGCAAAGACCCAGTACTTC. It specifies CAISDVPQGAKTQYF.

This clonotype was seen at least ten times. This chain uses TRBV4-1 with TRBJ2-6, with 7 positions matching TRBD1. Looked up from germline, CDR1 is MGHRA and CDR2 is YSYEKL. The CDR3 has 17 residues. V was pared by 1 base and J by 3 bases, with 6 bases of the junction left unmatched. The CDR3 DNA reads as TGCGCCAGCAGCCAAGGACAGGGAGTGGATGGGGCCAACGTCCTGACTTTC. Its translation: CASSQGQGVDGANVLTF.

The rearrangement uses TRBV5-1 and TRBJ2-1, with unresolved D. The CDR3 extends over 14 amino acids. From germline, CDR1 is SGHRS and CDR2 YFSETQ. Trimming took 2 bases from V and 2 from J, leaving 8 bases between them. The CDR3 nucleotides read TGCGCCAGCAGCTTCCAAGACCCCTACAATGAGCAGTTCTTC. Its translation is CASSFQDPYNEQFF. Combining the CDR3 with reference TRBV5-1 and TRBJ2-1 gives the whole variable domain KAGVTQTPRYLIKTRGQQVTLSCSPISGHRSVSWYQQTPGQGLQFLFEYFSETQRNKGNFPGRFSGRQFSNSRSEMNVSTLELGDSALYLCASSFQDPYNEQFFGPGTRLTVL.

The chain combines TRBV29-1 with TRBJ2-1; the D is unclear. Between the trimmed V and J ends, which lost 2 bases and 9 bases, there was a span of 8 bases. This CDR3 is 11 amino acids long. Germline V lookup: CDR1 SQVTM, CDR2 ANQGSEA. CDR3 amino acids: CSVERAGEQFF. CDR3 coding DNA: TGCAGCGTTGAAAGGGCAGGTGAGCAGTTCTTC.

This clonotype turned up a few times. The V gene is TRBV20-1, the J gene TRBJ2-1, with TRBD2 identical over 7 bases. Losses at the gene ends were 7 bases for V and 3 bases for J; bases not matched to a gene: 3. The V gene's germline CDR1 is DFQATT and CDR2 SNEGSKA (reference sequence). CDR3 length: 12 amino acids. The CDR3 loop is CSGAGLYNEQFF. CDR3 nucleotide sequence: TGCAGTGGAGCGGGGCTCTACAATGAGCAGTTCTTC.

The count of this clonotype is one. V usage is TRBV20-1 and J usage is TRBJ2-1, with 7 bases lining up with TRBD2. V lost 3 bases to trimming and J lost 4 bases; unmatched junction nucleotides: 12. The CDR3 covers 16 residues. Germline assignment: CDR1 DFQATT and CDR2 SNEGSKA (reference sequence). As DNA, the CDR3 is TGCAGTGCTAGCAAGACAGCGGGGCTCACTTACAATGAGCAGTTCTTC. This codes for CSASKTAGLTYNEQFF.

This clonotype was counted between two and nine times. The chain joins TRBV6-5 to TRBJ2-7; 8 bases fit TRBD2. This CDR3 comprises 14 residues. The germline gives CDR1 MNHEY, CDR2 SVGAGI. Trimming removed 0 bases from V and 4 bases from J; junction bases left unmatched: 2. The CDR3 reads CASSYSVAGYEQYF. Written as DNA, the CDR3 is TGTGCCAGCAGTTACTCAGTAGCGGGGTACGAGCAGTACTTC.